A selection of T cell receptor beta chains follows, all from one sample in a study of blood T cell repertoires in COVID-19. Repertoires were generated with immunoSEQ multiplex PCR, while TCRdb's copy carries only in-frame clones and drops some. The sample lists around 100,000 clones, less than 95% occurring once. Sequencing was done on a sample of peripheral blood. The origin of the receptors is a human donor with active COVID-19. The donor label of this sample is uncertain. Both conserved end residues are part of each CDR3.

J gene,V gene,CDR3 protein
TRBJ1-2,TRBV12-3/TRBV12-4,CASSRPGTYGYTF
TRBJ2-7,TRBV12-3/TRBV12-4,CASSLDLGQQYF
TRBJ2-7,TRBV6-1,CASSEVYGYEQYF
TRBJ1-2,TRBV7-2,CASSRRPGFGYTF
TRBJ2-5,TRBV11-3,CASSYRGGRETQYF
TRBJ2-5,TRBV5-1,CASRSTSPQETQYF
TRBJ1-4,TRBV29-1,CSVEAVGEATNEKLFF
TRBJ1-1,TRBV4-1,CASSRVLTGKNQAFF
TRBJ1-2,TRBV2,CASSELAGQGYGYTF
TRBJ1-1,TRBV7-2,CASSLARENTEAFF
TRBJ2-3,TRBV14,CASSRGQGTDTQYF
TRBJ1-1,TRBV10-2,CASSASAGAHRDMNTEAFF
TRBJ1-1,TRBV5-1,CASSPWNTGGTEAFF
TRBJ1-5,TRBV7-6,CASSLTLAQPQHF
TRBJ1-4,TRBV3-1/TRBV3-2,CASSLTGSGANEKLFF
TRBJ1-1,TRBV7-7,CASSPPGEAGGPISTEAFF
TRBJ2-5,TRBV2,CTSSEVVSGGVETQYF
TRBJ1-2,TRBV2,CASRRAGAYGYTF
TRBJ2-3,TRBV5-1,CASSLIGGGAGDTQYF
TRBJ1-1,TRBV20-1,CSGRRGTEAFF
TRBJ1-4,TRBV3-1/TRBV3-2,CASSQESPGIGEKLFF
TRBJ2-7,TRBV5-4,CASSLPDRGTYEQYF
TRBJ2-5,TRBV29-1,CSVEDPLRGQGRETQYF
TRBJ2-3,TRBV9,CASSASLGGVTDTQYF
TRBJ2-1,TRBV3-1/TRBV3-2,CASSQGGGVSYNEQFF
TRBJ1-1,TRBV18,CASSPPQGSPEAFF
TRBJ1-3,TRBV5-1,CASSLAGQGAQGTIYF
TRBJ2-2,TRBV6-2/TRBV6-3,CASSYSADTGELFF
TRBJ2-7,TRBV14,CASSQRPRVYGSYEQYF
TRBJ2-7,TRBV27,CASSLAFLAGLPYEQYF
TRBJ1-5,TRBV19,CASSIPTGNQPQHF
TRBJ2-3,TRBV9,CASRTGTSGGATDTQYF
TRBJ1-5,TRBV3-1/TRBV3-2,CASSQDATGIQPQHF
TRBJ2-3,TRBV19,CASSPAGLDTQYF
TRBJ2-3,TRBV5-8,CASSPGTSPGTQYF
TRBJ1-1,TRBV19,CATSPRGGETEAFF
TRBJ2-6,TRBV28,CASSLTTREGAGANVLTF
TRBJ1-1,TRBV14,CASSQGPTKYEAFF